Listed below are T cell receptor beta chains from one sample, sequenced in a study of glioma-infiltrating T cells after dendritic cell vaccination. The table came from immunoSEQ multiplex PCR; TCRdb's copy has only in-frame clones and leaves some out. The sample consists of around 89,000 clones, about nine tenths of them appearing once. The source material was blood, sampled before dendritic cell vaccination. All receptors come from a human donor with glioblastoma. The CDR3 runs from the conserved cysteine through the conserved F or W. The D gene is left open where the match is weak. Clone size appears in some rows only: once, few, many, or a class for an expanded clone.

cdr3_aa: CATSRHPFGGEAYEQYF
cdr3_nt: TGTGCCACCAGCAGACACCCATTCGGCGGTGAGGCCTACGAGCAGTACTTC
clone_size: once
d_call: .
j_call: TRBJ2-7
v_call: TRBV15

cdr3_aa: CSYFKADTQYF
cdr3_nt: TGCAGCTACTTTAAAGCAGATACGCAGTATTTT
clone_size: .
d_call: .
j_call: TRBJ2-3
v_call: TRBV20-1

cdr3_aa: CASSLGTGGGQETQYF
cdr3_nt: TGTGCCAGCAGCTTGGGCACAGGGGGGGGACAAGAGACCCAGTACTTC
clone_size: .
d_call: .
j_call: TRBJ2-5
v_call: TRBV7-3

cdr3_aa: CASSSGLLSSYEQYF
cdr3_nt: TGTGCCAGCAGCTCGGGACTACTTAGCTCCTACGAGCAGTACTTC
clone_size: many
d_call: TRBD2
j_call: TRBJ2-7
v_call: TRBV5-4

cdr3_aa: CASSQETGKYNEQFF
cdr3_nt: TGTGCCAGCAGCCAAGAGACGGGAAAATACAATGAGCAGTTCTTC
clone_size: .
d_call: .
j_call: TRBJ2-1
v_call: TRBV14

cdr3_aa: CSVYKDRGDTQYF
cdr3_nt: TGCAGCGTTTACAAGGACCGGGGAGATACGCAGTATTTT
clone_size: once
d_call: .
j_call: TRBJ2-3
v_call: TRBV29-1

cdr3_aa: CASGHGTGSGANVLTF
cdr3_nt: TGTGCCAGCGGTCATGGGACAGGGAGCGGGGCCAACGTCCTGACTTTC
clone_size: .
d_call: TRBD1
j_call: TRBJ2-6
v_call: TRBV5-6

cdr3_aa: CASSIARREQYF
cdr3_nt: TGTGCCAGCAGCATAGCCCGTCGGGAGCAGTACTTC
clone_size: .
d_call: .
j_call: TRBJ2-7
v_call: TRBV7-2

cdr3_aa: CASSNNSGNTIYF
cdr3_nt: TGTGCCAGCTCAAATAACTCTGGAAACACCATATATTTT
clone_size: .
d_call: .
j_call: TRBJ1-3
v_call: TRBV18

cdr3_aa: CAWSVRQDGYAF
cdr3_nt: TGTGCCTGGAGTGTAAGGCAGGATGGCTACGCCTTC
clone_size: .
d_call: .
j_call: TRBJ1-2
v_call: TRBV30

cdr3_aa: CASSLAQGHQPQHF
cdr3_nt: TGTGCCAGCAGCTTGGCCCAGGGCCATCAGCCCCAGCATTTT
clone_size: .
d_call: .
j_call: TRBJ1-5
v_call: TRBV5-6

cdr3_aa: CSASRYNEQFF
cdr3_nt: TGCAGTGCTAGCCGGTACAATGAGCAGTTCTTC
clone_size: .
d_call: .
j_call: TRBJ2-1
v_call: TRBV20-1

cdr3_aa: CASSAGETQYF
cdr3_nt: TGTGCCAGCAGCGCGGGGGAGACCCAGTACTTC
clone_size: .
d_call: .
j_call: TRBJ2-5
v_call: TRBV7-6

cdr3_aa: CASSSVSGGATDTQYF
cdr3_nt: TGTGCCAGCAGCTCGGTTAGCGGGGGGGCCACAGATACGCAGTATTTT
clone_size: .
d_call: TRBD2
j_call: TRBJ2-3
v_call: TRBV9

cdr3_aa: CASSGNRVIDTQYF
cdr3_nt: TGTGCCAGTAGCGGTAACCGAGTGATAGATACGCAGTATTTT
clone_size: .
d_call: .
j_call: TRBJ2-3
v_call: TRBV19

cdr3_aa: CAYGKTGGTEAFF
cdr3_nt: TGTGCCTACGGTAAGACGGGGGGCACTGAAGCTTTCTTT
clone_size: .
d_call: .
j_call: TRBJ1-1
v_call: TRBV30

cdr3_aa: CASSFGRQGALYEQYF
cdr3_nt: TGTGCCAGCAGCTTCGGGCGACAGGGGGCCCTATACGAGCAGTACTTC
clone_size: few
d_call: TRBD1
j_call: TRBJ2-7
v_call: TRBV7-2

cdr3_aa: CASSRTNNDEKLFF
cdr3_nt: TGTGCCAGCAGCCGCACAAACAATGATGAAAAACTGTTTTTT
clone_size: .
d_call: .
j_call: TRBJ1-4
v_call: TRBV7-9

cdr3_aa: CASTRTGFFYEQYF
cdr3_nt: TGTGCCAGCACTCGGACAGGGTTCTTCTACGAGCAGTACTTC
clone_size: .
d_call: TRBD1
j_call: TRBJ2-7
v_call: TRBV6-1

cdr3_aa: CASRQTSGGYNEQFF
cdr3_nt: TGTGCCAGCAGGCAGACTAGCGGGGGTTACAATGAGCAGTTCTTC
clone_size: .
d_call: TRBD2
j_call: TRBJ2-1
v_call: TRBV9

cdr3_aa: CASSVGGLNPYEQYF
cdr3_nt: TGTGCCAGCAGTGTGGGGGGTCTGAACCCCTACGAGCAGTACTTC
clone_size: few
d_call: .
j_call: TRBJ2-7
v_call: TRBV2

cdr3_aa: CASSWTGTDGYTF
cdr3_nt: TGTGCCAGCAGTTGGACAGGGACGGATGGCTACACCTTC
clone_size: .
d_call: TRBD1
j_call: TRBJ1-2
v_call: TRBV2

cdr3_aa: CASSYIGGTEAFF
cdr3_nt: TGTGCCAGCAGTTACATCGGGGGCACTGAAGCTTTCTTT
clone_size: few
d_call: .
j_call: TRBJ1-1
v_call: TRBV6-5

cdr3_aa: CSVGDSKNQPQHF
cdr3_nt: TGCAGCGTGGGGGACAGCAAAAATCAGCCCCAGCATTTT
clone_size: .
d_call: TRBD1
j_call: TRBJ1-5
v_call: TRBV29-1

cdr3_aa: CASSDSRDRGSDEQFF
cdr3_nt: TGTGCCAGCAGTGACTCGAGGGACAGGGGGTCGGATGAGCAGTTCTTC
clone_size: .
d_call: TRBD1
j_call: TRBJ2-1
v_call: TRBV6-4

cdr3_aa: CASSSPFRLAVNTGELFF
cdr3_nt: TGTGCCAGCAGCTCCCCCTTCCGACTAGCGGTGAACACCGGGGAGCTGTTTTTT
clone_size: .
d_call: TRBD2
j_call: TRBJ2-2
v_call: TRBV7-6

cdr3_aa: CASSDGANSGANVLTF
cdr3_nt: TGTGCCAGCAGTGACGGGGCTAACTCTGGGGCCAACGTCCTGACTTTC
clone_size: .
d_call: .
j_call: TRBJ2-6
v_call: TRBV6-4

cdr3_aa: CASSSMTGSVFNEQFF
cdr3_nt: TGTGCCAGCAGCTCGATGACAGGGAGCGTATTCAATGAGCAGTTCTTC
clone_size: .
d_call: TRBD1
j_call: TRBJ2-1
v_call: TRBV7-3

cdr3_aa: CASSIVNRQANYGYTF
cdr3_nt: TGTGCCAGTAGTATCGTTAACAGGCAAGCTAACTATGGCTACACCTTC
clone_size: .
d_call: .
j_call: TRBJ1-2
v_call: TRBV19

cdr3_aa: CASSWGQAYEQYF
cdr3_nt: TGTGCCAGCAGTTGGGGACAGGCCTACGAGCAGTACTTC
clone_size: .
d_call: TRBD1
j_call: TRBJ2-7
v_call: TRBV6-5

cdr3_aa: CASTPRPGWASGANVLTF
cdr3_nt: TGTGCCAGCACACCGCGGCCAGGGTGGGCGTCTGGGGCCAACGTCCTGACTTTC
clone_size: once
d_call: .
j_call: TRBJ2-6
v_call: TRBV27

cdr3_aa: CASSSGTGSSTDTQYF
cdr3_nt: TGTGCCAGCAGCTCAGGGACAGGGTCTAGCACAGATACGCAGTATTTT
clone_size: .
d_call: TRBD1
j_call: TRBJ2-3
v_call: TRBV5-8

cdr3_aa: CATSRVGAQETQYF
cdr3_nt: TGTGCCACCAGCAGAGTAGGGGCCCAAGAGACCCAGTACTTC
clone_size: .
d_call: .
j_call: TRBJ2-5
v_call: TRBV15

cdr3_aa: CASTRQTDPTNTGELFF
cdr3_nt: TGTGCCAGCACCAGACAGACTGACCCTACGAACACCGGGGAGCTGTTTTTT
clone_size: few
d_call: .
j_call: TRBJ2-2
v_call: TRBV2

cdr3_aa: CASGTSGSETQYF
cdr3_nt: TGTGCCAGTGGGACTAGCGGGTCGGAGACCCAGTACTTC
clone_size: .
d_call: TRBD2
j_call: TRBJ2-5
v_call: TRBV27

cdr3_aa: CASSLRGRGLDGYTF
cdr3_nt: TGTGCCAGCAGCTTGCGGGGCAGGGGATTAGATGGCTACACCTTC
clone_size: .
d_call: .
j_call: TRBJ1-2
v_call: TRBV5-6

cdr3_aa: CASSQVDGRSYNEQFF
cdr3_nt: TGTGCCAGCAGCCAAGTCGATGGGAGGAGTTACAATGAGCAGTTCTTC
clone_size: .
d_call: .
j_call: TRBJ2-1
v_call: TRBV4-2

cdr3_aa: CASSQQGFIYEQYF
cdr3_nt: TGTGCCAGCAGCCAACAGGGGTTTATCTACGAGCAGTACTTC
clone_size: once
d_call: .
j_call: TRBJ2-7
v_call: TRBV14

cdr3_aa: CATTSGFEQYF
cdr3_nt: TGTGCCACCACTAGTGGGTTCGAGCAGTACTTC
clone_size: once
d_call: .
j_call: TRBJ2-7
v_call: TRBV6-4

cdr3_aa: CASSPGLAGEVPYEQYF
cdr3_nt: TGTGCCAGCAGCCCCGGACTAGCGGGAGAGGTGCCTTACGAGCAGTACTTC
clone_size: .
d_call: TRBD2
j_call: TRBJ2-7
v_call: TRBV27

cdr3_aa: CASSLRPSGVTYNEQFF
cdr3_nt: TGTGCCAGCAGCTTACGTCCTTCGGGGGTAACCTACAATGAGCAGTTCTTC
clone_size: few
d_call: .
j_call: TRBJ2-1
v_call: TRBV7-3

cdr3_aa: CASSPLEGPFGNEQFF
cdr3_nt: TGTGCCAGCAGCCCCCTGGAGGGTCCGTTCGGTAATGAGCAGTTCTTC
clone_size: .
d_call: .
j_call: TRBJ2-1
v_call: TRBV5-6

cdr3_aa: CASSQGGGTARYNEQFF
cdr3_nt: TGCGCCAGCAGCCAAGGGGGCGGGACTGCCCGATACAATGAGCAGTTCTTC
clone_size: .
d_call: .
j_call: TRBJ2-1
v_call: TRBV4-1

cdr3_aa: CASSEGFRANEQFF
cdr3_nt: TGTGCCAGCAGTGAAGGGTTCAGGGCCAATGAGCAGTTCTTC
clone_size: .
d_call: .
j_call: TRBJ2-1
v_call: TRBV2

cdr3_aa: CASSRGQNYEQYF
cdr3_nt: TGTGCCAGTAGCAGGGGACAGAACTACGAGCAGTACTTC
clone_size: .
d_call: TRBD1
j_call: TRBJ2-7
v_call: TRBV19

cdr3_aa: CASSYRQATNTGELFF
cdr3_nt: TGTGCCAGCAGTTACCGACAGGCCACTAACACCGGGGAGCTGTTTTTT
clone_size: .
d_call: .
j_call: TRBJ2-2
v_call: TRBV6-5

cdr3_aa: CATGDRGNGYTF
cdr3_nt: TGTGCCACCGGGGACAGGGGAAATGGCTACACCTTC
clone_size: .
d_call: TRBD1
j_call: TRBJ1-2
v_call: TRBV7-2

cdr3_aa: CASSVKGQGNSGANVLTF
cdr3_nt: TGTGCCAGCAGTGTTAAGGGACAGGGCAACTCTGGGGCCAACGTCCTGACTTTC
clone_size: .
d_call: TRBD1
j_call: TRBJ2-6
v_call: TRBV28

cdr3_aa: CASSRQGNTGELFF
cdr3_nt: TGTGCCAGTAGCCGACAGGGGAACACCGGGGAGCTGTTTTTT
clone_size: .
d_call: TRBD1
j_call: TRBJ2-2
v_call: TRBV19

cdr3_aa: CASSLDGDMNTEAFF
cdr3_nt: TGCGCCAGCAGCTTGGATGGAGATATGAACACTGAAGCTTTCTTT
clone_size: .
d_call: .
j_call: TRBJ1-1
v_call: TRBV5-1

cdr3_aa: CASSQVSGIQGPHNQPQHF
cdr3_nt: TGCGCCAGCAGCCAAGTTTCGGGGATTCAGGGGCCACACAATCAGCCCCAGCATTTT
clone_size: few
d_call: .
j_call: TRBJ1-5
v_call: TRBV4-1

cdr3_aa: CASSRTGGEGQPQHF
cdr3_nt: TGTGCCAGTAGTAGGACAGGCGGAGAAGGTCAGCCCCAGCATTTT
clone_size: once
d_call: TRBD1
j_call: TRBJ1-5
v_call: TRBV19

cdr3_aa: CASSPTMRNEGGDSYEQYF
cdr3_nt: TGTGCCAGCTCACCTACCATGAGGAACGAGGGAGGGGATTCCTACGAGCAGTACTTC
clone_size: .
d_call: TRBD2
j_call: TRBJ2-7
v_call: TRBV18

cdr3_aa: CASAWTATNEKLFF
cdr3_nt: TGTGCCAGCGCCTGGACAGCCACTAATGAAAAACTGTTTTTT
clone_size: .
d_call: .
j_call: TRBJ1-4
v_call: TRBV5-8

cdr3_aa: CASSLRQARNTGELFF
cdr3_nt: TGTGCCAGCAGCCTCAGACAGGCTCGAAACACCGGGGAGCTGTTTTTT
clone_size: .
d_call: .
j_call: TRBJ2-2
v_call: TRBV7-2

cdr3_aa: CASSLGRGLSYEQYF
cdr3_nt: TGTGCCAGCAGCTTAGGCAGGGGGCTCTCCTACGAGCAGTACTTC
clone_size: few
d_call: TRBD1
j_call: TRBJ2-7
v_call: TRBV7-3

cdr3_aa: CTWSEPGGGSGANVLTF
cdr3_nt: TGTACCTGGAGTGAGCCGGGGGGGGGTTCTGGGGCCAACGTCCTGACTTTC
clone_size: .
d_call: TRBD2
j_call: TRBJ2-6
v_call: TRBV30

cdr3_aa: CASRNSGSSYNEQFF
cdr3_nt: TGTGCCAGCAGAAATAGCGGAAGCTCCTACAATGAGCAGTTCTTC
clone_size: .
d_call: .
j_call: TRBJ2-1
v_call: TRBV5-4

cdr3_aa: CASSVVASGVAGELFF
cdr3_nt: TGTGCCAGCAGCGTAGTTGCTAGCGGGGTAGCTGGGGAGCTGTTTTTT
clone_size: .
d_call: TRBD2
j_call: TRBJ2-2
v_call: TRBV9